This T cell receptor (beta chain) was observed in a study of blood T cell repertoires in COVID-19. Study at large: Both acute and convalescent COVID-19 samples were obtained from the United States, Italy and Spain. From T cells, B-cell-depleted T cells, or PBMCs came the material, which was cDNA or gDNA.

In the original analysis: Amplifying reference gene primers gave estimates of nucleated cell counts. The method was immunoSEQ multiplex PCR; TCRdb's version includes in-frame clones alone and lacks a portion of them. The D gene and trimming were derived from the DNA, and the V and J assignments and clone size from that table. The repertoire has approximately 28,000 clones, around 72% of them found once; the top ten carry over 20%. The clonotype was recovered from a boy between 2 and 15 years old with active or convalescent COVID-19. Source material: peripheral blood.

The CDR3 reads CASSLGGAGTEAFF. In DNA form, the CDR3 reads TGTGCCAGCAGCTTAGGGGGCGCGGGCACTGAAGCTTTCTTT. The chain couples TRBV5-5 to TRBJ1-1; 7 bases align to TRBD1. CDR3 length: 14 amino acids. CDR1 and CDR2 (germline): SGHKS, YYEKEE (reference sequence). The junction had 5 bases not matched to a gene; V was cut back by 2 bases and J by 4 bases.